This TCR beta chain was recorded in a study of T-cell memory formation after mild COVID-19. About the research overall: The study found TCR clusters largely donor specific. Notes on the study in general: CD8+ contracting clones occupied EMRA, while CD4+ ones occupied mainly CM and EM. Contracting clones from day 15 to 85 had balanced CD4/CD8; later expanders favoured CD4+.

TCRdb recomputed calls from the 5' RACE reads with MiXCR, one row per CDR3 protein. The sample shows fewer than 200,000 distinct CDR3 sequences, about a fifth of them seen only once. This CDR3 spans 18 amino acids. The V end lost 4 bases, the J end lost 0 bases, and 22 bases lay between the germline ends. Germline loops: CDR1 SGHDT, CDR2 YYEEEE. This clonotype came up a few times. Its target is not known. The V gene is TRBV5-6, the J gene TRBJ1-1; possible D gene TRBD1, 6 bases. This clonotype was sampled from an adult woman who had mild COVID-19 (a few samples of this study predate the infection). Cell type and time point are not known. Material: PBMCs or a T cell subset sorted from them (not recorded which). CDR3 in amino acids: CASSLPNLMTGVNTEAFF. In DNA, the CDR3 is TGTGCCAGCAGCCTACCAAACCTCATGACAGGAGTGAACACTGAAGCTTTCTTT.